The sequence of this TCR beta chain was determined in a study of blood T cell repertoires in COVID-19. Across the study: Researchers got acute and convalescent COVID-19 samples from the United States, Italy and Spain. Sample material is recorded as cDNA or gDNA derived from T cells, B-cell-depleted T cells, or PBMCs.

V lost 1 base and J 3 bases, leaving 10 bases between the germline ends. The CDR3 has 14 residues. In germline, CDR1 is SGHNT, CDR2 YYREEE (reference sequence). As processed by the authors: Nucleated cell counts were estimated from reference gene primer amplification. Produced via immunoSEQ multiplex PCR; TCRdb's table is partial and in-frame only. That table is the source of V, J and clone size, and D and trimming were worked out from the DNA. The table shows tens of thousands of clones, with 65% to 90% occurring only once. The table lists this clone with a count of one. The clonotype originates from a human donor in a cohort sampled during active COVID-19. The chain employs TRBV5-4 and TRBJ1-2; maybe TRBD1 (5 bases). The sample consisted of peripheral blood. The CDR3 sequence: CASSLYRNDYGYTF. In DNA form, the CDR3 reads TGTGCCAGCAGCTTGTACAGGAACGACTATGGCTACACCTTC.